Below, 27 T cell receptor beta chains from the same sample are listed, as sequenced in a study of CD8+CD57+ T cells in acquired aplastic anemia. It was genomic DNA that served as the template for profiling TCR beta VDJ and CDR3. A single record per CDR3 protein comes from TCRdb applying MiXCR to the reads. Seen here are about 98,000 distinct CDR3 sequences, roughly 70% observed once, and the top ten hold about 60%. Patients who underwent sequencing had shown CD8+CD57+ cell expansion by flow cytometry. Sequencing used sorted CD4+, CD8+, or CD8+CD57+ T cells (not recorded which) from PBMCs. These receptor sequences come from a human donor with aplastic anemia.

There are a few counts of this clonotype. The J gene is TRBJ2-5, the V gene TRBV7-8, with a weak D call TRBD1 (5 bases). Germline loops: CDR1 SGHVS, CDR2 FQNEAQ. V lost 5 bases and J 5 bases, leaving 12 bases between the germline ends. The CDR3 totals 13 residues. CDR3 residues: CASSPGHPETQYF. In DNA form, the CDR3 reads TGTGCCAGCAGCCCAGGGCATCCCGAGACCCAGTACTTC.

The chain is built from TRBV11-1 and TRBJ2-7; TRBD1 matches 8 bases. J gave up 0 bases and V 6 bases, and 13 bases lay outside the gene matches. There are 17 residues in the CDR3. CDR1 and CDR2 from the germline V gene are SGHAT and FQDESV (reference sequence). In DNA, the CDR3 is TGTGCCAGCAGTTCACCCCGCGGACAGGGCATCTCCTACGAGCAGTACTTC. This gives the protein CASSSPRGQGISYEQYF.

This clonotype was seen more than once but under ten times. The chain links TRBV20-1 to TRBJ1-2; D remains unclear. CDR3 length: 13 residues. V was clipped by 6 bases and J by 0 bases, with 11 bases between them. The germline gives CDR1 DFQATT, CDR2 SNEGSKA (reference sequence). The CDR3 is CSAIEGANYGYTF. CDR3 bases: TGCAGTGCCATCGAGGGAGCTAACTATGGCTACACCTTC.

This clonotype showed up just a few times. The chain has TRBV2 and TRBJ2-1; TRBD2 aligns across 9 bases. V dropped 6 bases and J dropped 7; count of bases not matched to a gene: 10. CDR1 is SNHLY and CDR2 is FYNNEI in the germline V gene. CDR3 length: 15 amino acids. DNA of the CDR3: TGTGCCAGCAGGAGGGAGCTAGCGGGAAGGAATGAGCAGTTCTTC. It yields the protein CASRRELAGRNEQFF. The whole variable domain, filled in from reference TRBV2 and TRBJ2-1, reads EPEVTQTPSHQVTQMGQEVILRCVPISNHLYFYWYRQILGQKVEFLVSFYNNEISEKSEIFDDQFSVERPDGSNFTLKIRSTKLEDSAMYFCASRRELAGRNEQFFGPGTRLTVL.

J is TRBJ2-7 and V is TRBV20-1, with D unclear. Looked up from germline, CDR1 is DFQATT and CDR2 is SNEGSKA (reference sequence). This CDR3 is built from 12 residues. Trimming stripped 2 bases from V and 2 bases from J, with 7 bases between. The CDR3 here is CSARSPAYEQYF. The CDR3, as DNA: TGCAGTGCTAGATCGCCCGCCTACGAGCAGTACTTC.

Here the CDR3 DNA reads TGTGCCAGCAGCCCCCGGTCGGGGGACACTGAAGCTTTCTTT. Its protein is CASSPRSGDTEAFF. V usage is TRBV7-2 and J usage is TRBJ1-1; TRBD1 might be the D (5 bases). V was clipped by 5 bases and J by 3 bases, with 13 bases between them. This CDR3 region has 14 residues. Germline CDR1 SGHTA, CDR2 FQGNSA.

This chain uses TRBV15 with TRBJ2-5; TRBD1 aligns across 9 bases. CDR1 and CDR2 (germline): LNHNV, YYDKDF (reference sequence). Unmatched junction bases numbered 8, after V lost 7 bases and J lost 2 bases. The CDR3 is 15 residues long. CDR3 bases: TGTGCCACCACCTTGGACAGGGGAGGACAAGAGACCCAGTACTTC. Residues: CATTLDRGGQETQYF.

Regarding this clonotype: Just one base apart from a much larger clone, this may be a read error. The V gene is TRBV19, the J gene TRBJ1-1, with a possible D match to TRBD1 (6 bases). Germline loops: CDR1 LNHDA, CDR2 SQIVND (reference sequence). V was clipped by 3 bases and J by 1 base, with 6 bases between them. The CDR3 length is 13 residues. In DNA form, the CDR3 reads TGTGCCAGTAGTATGACAGGGAACACTGAAGCTTTCTTT. This sequence encodes CASSMTGNTEAFF.

This clonotype has only a few counts. The genes are TRBV27 and TRBJ2-1, with D perhaps given as TRBD1 or TRBD2 (5 bases each). Germline-derived CDR1 and CDR2 are MNHEY and SMNVEV (reference sequence). This CDR3 spans 16 amino acids. V lost 6 bases, J lost 2 bases, and 17 bases lay in between. CDR3 residues: CASSTRGRAAYNEQFF. The CDR3 DNA reads TGTGCCAGCAGCACTAGGGGCAGGGCTGCCTACAATGAGCAGTTCTTC.

This clonotype was detected ten times or more. The chain couples TRBV5-5 to TRBJ1-2, with D possibly matching TRBD1 (5 bases). The CDR3 covers 15 residues. Trimming shortened V by 2 bases and J by 5 bases, and 16 bases separated the two germline ends. The germline V gene has CDR1 SGHKS and CDR2 YYEKEE (reference sequence). The CDR3 bases are TGTGCCAGCAGCTTTGGACTAGCGGACACTTATGGCTACACCTTC. Protein product: CASSFGLADTYGYTF.

The V gene is TRBV7-3, the J gene TRBJ2-7; 12 positions match TRBD1. CDR3 length: 17 residues. CDR1 is SGHTA and CDR2 is FQGTGA in the germline V gene. The V gene end was trimmed by 0 bases and the J gene end by 2 bases; junction bases not matched to a gene: 5. The CDR3 bases are TGTGCCAGCAGCTTAACTTGGGGACAGGGGGCTACCTACGAGCAGTACTTC. Translating it yields CASSLTWGQGATYEQYF.

The gene calls are TRBV20-1 and TRBJ1-6, with a weak D call TRBD1 (6 bases). V lost 1 base, J lost 6 bases, and 16 bases lay in between. This CDR3 comprises 16 residues. Germline CDR1 is DFQATT and CDR2 is SNEGSKA (reference sequence). The CDR3 bases are TGCAGTGCTAGAGTGGGTTGGGGGGGCCTTAATTCACCCCTCCACTTT. It codes for CSARVGWGGLNSPLHF.

J is TRBJ2-1 and V is TRBV15; 15 positions match TRBD2. CDR3 length equals 16 residues. The ends lost 1 base at V and 12 bases at J; junction bases unmatched: 7. Germline V gene sequence: CDR1 LNHNV, CDR2 YYDKDF (reference sequence). CDR3 residues: CATSRGGTSGRRGQFF. DNA for the CDR3: TGTGCCACCAGCAGAGGTGGGACTAGCGGGAGGAGGGGGCAGTTCTTC.

This clonotype was observed once. The chain couples TRBV2 to TRBJ2-1; D is perhaps TRBD2 (6 bases). V lost 4 bases, J lost 8 bases, and 9 bases lay in between. Per germline, CDR1 SNHLY and CDR2 FYNNEI. This CDR3 contains 12 residues. CDR3 in amino acids: CASSVEGYEQFF. The CDR3, as DNA: TGTGCCAGCAGTGTGGAGGGCTATGAGCAGTTCTTC.

This clonotype has only one observation. The rearrangement joins TRBV24-1 to TRBJ2-5; tentative D call: TRBD1 (8 bases). Trimming left V 3 bases short and J 4 bases short, with 17 bases between. Germline V gene lookup returns CDR1 KGHDR and CDR2 SFDVKD. The CDR3 has 16 residues. This CDR3 reads CATSDASGGGGETQYF. The DNA for the CDR3 is TGTGCCACCAGTGATGCTTCAGGGGGCGGGGGAGAGACCCAGTACTTC.

In its sample, this clonotype was seen a few times. The chain recombines TRBV7-9 with TRBJ1-5; D gene ambiguous. Germline lookup yields CDR1 SEHNR and CDR2 FQNEAQ (reference sequence). The CDR3 is 12 residues long. V was clipped by 8 bases and J by 0 bases, with 5 bases between them. The CDR3 DNA sequence: TGTGCCAGCGCGTATAGCAATCAGCCCCAGCATTTT. It is translated as CASAYSNQPQHF.

The chain is built from TRBV20-1 and TRBJ2-3, with a weak D call TRBD2 (6 bases). This CDR3 comprises 15 residues. Trimming left V 3 bases short and J 2 bases short, with 15 bases between. Germline loops: CDR1 DFQATT, CDR2 SNEGSKA (reference sequence). CDR3 in amino acids: CSASSLGSYTDTQYF. The CDR3 DNA reads as TGCAGTGCTAGTTCTCTCGGGAGTTACACAGATACGCAGTATTTT.

This chain links TRBV5-1 with TRBJ1-2; possibly TRBD1 for D (5 bases). CDR3 length equals 14 residues. Trimming left V 4 bases short and J 2 bases short, with 12 bases between. Per the germline V gene, CDR1 is SGHRS and CDR2 is YFSETQ. Here the CDR3 DNA reads TGCGCCAGCAGCCCAAGTCCAGGGAACTATGGCTACACCTTC. Translated: CASSPSPGNYGYTF.

The J gene is TRBJ1-5, the V gene TRBV2, with D possibly being TRBD1 (5 bases). Trimming stripped 7 bases from V and 4 bases from J, with 11 bases between. Germline V gene sequence: CDR1 SNHLY, CDR2 FYNNEI. The CDR3 sequence is 13 residues long. CDR3 amino acids: CASTMTENQPQHF. CDR3 DNA: TGTGCCAGCACCATGACAGAAAATCAGCCCCAGCATTTT. The complete variable domain, with remaining parts taken from reference TRBV2 and TRBJ1-5, reads EPEVTQTPSHQVTQMGQEVILRCVPISNHLYFYWYRQILGQKVEFLVSFYNNEISEKSEIFDDQFSVERPDGSNFTLKIRSTKLEDSAMYFCASTMTENQPQHFGDGTRLSIL.

The gene calls are TRBV29-1 and TRBJ2-7; no reliable D call. V was cut by 7 bases and J by 2 bases, with 9 bases left in between. CDR3 length equals 11 residues. CDR1 SQVTM and CDR2 ANQGSEA come from the germline V gene. The CDR3 is CSEGQPYEQYF. For the CDR3, the DNA is TGCAGCGAGGGTCAGCCCTACGAGCAGTACTTC.

This clonotype occurred many times. The rearrangement joins TRBV14 to TRBJ1-4; 7 bases match TRBD1. J lost 8 bases, V lost 1 base, and 7 bases had no gene match. There are 15 residues in the CDR3. Germline V lookup: CDR1 SGHDN, CDR2 FVKESK. CDR3 loop: CASSQVRQGGEKLFF. The CDR3 nucleotides read TGTGCCAGCAGCCAAGTTCGACAGGGAGGCGAAAAACTGTTTTTT.

This clonotype occurred once. This chain uses TRBV10-2 with TRBJ1-2; D remains ambiguous. The CDR3 totals 13 residues. Germline assignment: CDR1 WSHSY and CDR2 SAAADI. Trimming pared 3 bases from V and 4 bases from J, leaving 9 bases between. In DNA form, the CDR3 reads TGCGCCAGCAGTGATATGGTTCTCTATGGCTACACCTTC. Amino acid sequence: CASSDMVLYGYTF.

J is TRBJ2-5 and V is TRBV10-3, with D maybe TRBD2 (6 bases). This CDR3 spans 13 amino acids. Germline assignment: CDR1 ENHRY and CDR2 SYGVKD. In DNA form, the CDR3 reads TGTGCATCGGGCGGGACTGCACAAGAGACCCAGTACTTC. Its protein product is CASGGTAQETQYF.

This clonotype was counted at least ten times. The chain uses TRBV4-2 and TRBJ2-2; a possible D gene is TRBD2 (5 bases). Germline values: CDR1 LGHNA, CDR2 YNFKEQ. The CDR3 has 16 amino acids. The germline V and J ends were trimmed by 3 bases and 2 bases, with 13 bases remaining between them. CDR3 in DNA: TGTGCCAGCAGCCATGGAAGCGGAGGTAACACCGGGGAGCTGTTTTTT. Translation: CASSHGSGGNTGELFF.

J is TRBJ1-1 and V is TRBV19; the D is unclear. CDR1 and CDR2 from the germline V gene are LNHDA and SQIVND (reference sequence). This CDR3 contains 13 residues. V lost 3 bases to trimming and J lost 0 bases, with 5 bases between them. The CDR3: CASSMVLNTEAFF. CDR3 in DNA: TGTGCCAGTAGTATGGTTTTGAACACTGAAGCTTTCTTT.

This clonotype came up a few times. The CDR3 coding sequence is TGTGCCAGCAGCTTAAAACTACAAGAGACCCAGTACTTC. As protein: CASSLKLQETQYF. This chain uses TRBV7-2 with TRBJ2-5, with D unresolved. The length of the CDR3 is 13 residues. Germline loops: CDR1 SGHTA, CDR2 FQGNSA. The V gene lost 2 bases and the J gene lost 2 bases, with 6 bases spanning the gap.

This clonotype occurred once. This rearrangement joins TRBV12-3 or TRBV12-4 to TRBJ1-2; TRBD1 matches at 7 bases. With 6 bases clipped from V and 5 bases from J, the junction kept 9 bases outside the gene matches. This CDR3 comprises 14 residues. The CDR3 DNA reads TGTGCCAGCAGACCGGACAGGCTCCTGTATGGCTACACCTTC. Translation gives CASRPDRLLYGYTF.